Sequencing of this T cell receptor beta chain was carried out in a study of control samples from healthy donors and cancer patients. Profiling relied on immunoSEQ multiplex PCR, and the TCRdb table lists in-frame clones only, not all of them. In the table there are 100,000 to 150,000 clones, approximately 92% of which are singletons. This clone qualifies as medium-sized. The sequencing input was blood. The receptor comes from a woman between 50 and 59 years old in good health.

The CDR3 spells CASSQKDPDVYEQYF. The CDR3 nucleotides are TGCGCCAGCAGTCAGAAGGACCCGGACGTGTACGAGCAGTACTTC. The chain combines TRBV23-1 with TRBJ2-7; D is ambiguous. TRBV23-1 is labeled an ORF, and its function is uncertain. Deletions cut 3 bases from V and 4 bases from J, with 16 bases between. This CDR3 contains 15 residues.